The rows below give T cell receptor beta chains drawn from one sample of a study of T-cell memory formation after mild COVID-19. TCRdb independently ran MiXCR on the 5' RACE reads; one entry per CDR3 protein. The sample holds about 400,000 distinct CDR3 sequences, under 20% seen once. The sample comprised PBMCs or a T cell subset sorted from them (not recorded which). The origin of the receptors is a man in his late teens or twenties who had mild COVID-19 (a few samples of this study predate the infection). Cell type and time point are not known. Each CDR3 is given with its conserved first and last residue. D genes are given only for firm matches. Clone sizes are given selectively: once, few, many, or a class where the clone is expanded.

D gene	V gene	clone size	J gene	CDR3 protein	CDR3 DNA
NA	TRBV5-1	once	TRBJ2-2	CASTLGRSSGELFF	TGCGCCAGCACTCTTGGCCGGAGCAGCGGGGAGCTGTTTTTT
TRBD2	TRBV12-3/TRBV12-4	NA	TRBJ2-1	CASTRLADEQFF	TGTGCCAGCACCAGACTAGCGGACGAGCAGTTCTTC
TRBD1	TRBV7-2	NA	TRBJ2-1	CASSLEGQRYNEQFF	TGTGCCAGCAGCTTAGAGGGACAGAGATACAATGAGCAGTTCTTC
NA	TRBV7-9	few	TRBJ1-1	CASSPGRGQNTEAFF	TGTGCCAGCAGCCCCGGTCGGGGGCAGAACACTGAAGCTTTCTTT
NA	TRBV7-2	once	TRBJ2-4	CASSPGRENIQYF	TGTGCCAGCAGCCCGGGCAGGGAAAACATTCAGTACTTC
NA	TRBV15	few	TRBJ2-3	CATSRKSGSFGDTQYF	TGTGCCACCAGCCGTAAGTCGGGGTCATTTGGAGATACGCAGTATTTT
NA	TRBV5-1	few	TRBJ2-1	CASGDGTYNEQFF	TGCGCCAGTGGTGACGGTACCTACAATGAGCAGTTCTTC
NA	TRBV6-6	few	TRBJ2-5	CASSKGTQQETQYF	TGTGCCAGCAGTAAAGGGACTCAGCAAGAGACCCAGTACTTC
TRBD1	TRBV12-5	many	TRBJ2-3	CASRDRVTDTQYF	TGTGCTAGCCGGGACAGGGTAACAGATACGCAGTATTTT
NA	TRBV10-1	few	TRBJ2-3	CASSESGGETDTQYF	TGCGCCAGCAGTGAGTCGGGGGGTGAAACAGATACGCAGTATTTT
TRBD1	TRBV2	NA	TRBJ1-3	CASREGQDYRNTIYF	TGTGCCAGCAGAGAAGGACAGGACTATCGAAACACCATATATTTT
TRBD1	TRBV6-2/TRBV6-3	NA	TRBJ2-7	CASRGTGSPYEQYF	TGTGCCAGCAGGGGGACAGGGAGCCCCTACGAGCAGTACTTC
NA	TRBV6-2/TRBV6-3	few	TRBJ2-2	CASSAAGWELFF	TGTGCCAGCAGTGCGGCGGGGTGGGAGCTGTTTTTT
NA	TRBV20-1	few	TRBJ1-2	CSARGPNYGYTF	TGCAGTGCTAGGGGACCGAACTATGGCTACACCTTC
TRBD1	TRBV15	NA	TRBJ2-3	CATSRGDRGKDTQYF	TGTGCCACCAGCAGAGGTGACAGGGGAAAAGATACGCAGTATTTT
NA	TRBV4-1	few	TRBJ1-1	CASGTVDTEAFF	TGCGCCAGCGGGACGGTTGACACTGAAGCTTTCTTT
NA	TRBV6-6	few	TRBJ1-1	CASSLSSGRAMNTEAFF	TGTGCCAGCAGCCTATCCTCGGGGAGAGCGATGAACACTGAAGCTTTCTTT
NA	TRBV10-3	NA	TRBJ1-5	CAISGGPDSNQPQHF	TGTGCCATCAGTGGCGGGCCAGATAGCAATCAGCCCCAGCATTTT
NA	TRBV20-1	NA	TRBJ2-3	CSATYGLWRITDTQYF	TGCAGTGCTACGTACGGGTTGTGGCGAATCACAGATACGCAGTATTTT
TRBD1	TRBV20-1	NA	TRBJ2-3	CSAPQGAVGDTQYF	TGCAGTGCGCCACAGGGGGCAGTAGGAGATACGCAGTATTTT
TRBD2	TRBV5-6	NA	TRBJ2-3	CASNLLLAGATDTQYF	TGTGCCAGCAATCTCCTGCTAGCGGGGGCTACAGATACGCAGTATTTT
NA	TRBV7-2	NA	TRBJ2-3	CASSLAWGGGTDTQYF	TGTGCCAGCAGCTTAGCTTGGGGCGGGGGCACAGATACGCAGTATTTT
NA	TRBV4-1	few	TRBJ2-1	CASNRVGANEQFF	TGCGCCAGCAACCGCGTGGGAGCCAATGAGCAGTTCTTC
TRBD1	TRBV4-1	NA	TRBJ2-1	CASSQVWDRAINEQFF	TGCGCCAGCAGCCAAGTTTGGGACAGGGCAATCAATGAGCAGTTCTTC
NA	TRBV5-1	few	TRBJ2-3	CASRRGDPSTDTQYF	TGCGCCAGCAGGCGCGGGGACCCTAGCACAGATACGCAGTATTTT
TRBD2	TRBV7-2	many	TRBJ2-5	CASSFASGGQTQYF	TGTGCCAGCAGCTTTGCTAGCGGGGGTCAGACCCAGTACTTC
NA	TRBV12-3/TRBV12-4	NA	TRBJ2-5	CASSPGSYRDGGETQYF	TGTGCCAGCAGTCCTGGTTCCTACAGGGACGGTGGAGAGACCCAGTACTTC
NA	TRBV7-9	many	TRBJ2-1	CASRLLGVQASSYNEQFF	TGTGCCAGCAGACTGCTGGGGGTGCAGGCCTCCTCCTACAATGAGCAGTTCTTC
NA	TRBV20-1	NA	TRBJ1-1	CSARRAGRDYTEAFF	TGCAGTGCTAGAAGGGCCGGACGGGACTACACTGAAGCTTTCTTT
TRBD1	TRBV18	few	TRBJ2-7	CASSPDRAVSYEQYF	TGTGCCAGCTCACCCGACAGGGCGGTATCCTACGAGCAGTACTTC
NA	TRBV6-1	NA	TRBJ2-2	CASSATVTNTGELFF	TGTGCCAGCAGTGCGACTGTTACGAACACCGGGGAGCTGTTTTTT
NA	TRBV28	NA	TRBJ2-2	CASRAGIRELFF	TGTGCCAGCAGGGCGGGAATCCGGGAGCTGTTTTTT
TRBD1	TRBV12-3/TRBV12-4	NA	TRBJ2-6	CASSPGGGANVLTF	TGTGCCAGCAGTCCAGGGGGTGGGGCCAACGTCCTGACTTTC
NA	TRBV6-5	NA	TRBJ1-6	CASSGRIGDSPLHF	TGTGCCAGCAGTGGACGAATAGGGGATTCACCCCTCCACTTT
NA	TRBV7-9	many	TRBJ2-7	CASSILGPEQYF	TGTGCCAGCAGCATACTCGGACCAGAGCAGTACTTC
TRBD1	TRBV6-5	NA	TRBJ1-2	CASSLGTGGTKGYTF	TGTGCCAGCAGTCTCGGGACAGGGGGTACTAAAGGCTACACCTTC
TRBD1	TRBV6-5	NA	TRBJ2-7	CASSNDRESNEQYF	TGTGCCAGCAGTAACGACAGGGAGTCCAACGAGCAGTACTTC
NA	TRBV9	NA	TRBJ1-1	CASSVNNGPTEAFF	TGTGCCAGCAGCGTAAATAATGGACCCACTGAAGCTTTCTTT
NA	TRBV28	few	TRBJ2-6	CASRPPGTVGANVLTF	TGTGCCAGCAGGCCACCGGGTACCGTGGGGGCCAACGTCCTGACTTTC
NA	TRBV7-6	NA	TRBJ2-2	CASSFSSANTGELFF	TGTGCCAGCAGCTTTTCCTCCGCGAACACCGGGGAGCTGTTTTTT
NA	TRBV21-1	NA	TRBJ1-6	CASRTRTGSMPPLHF	TGTGCCAGCAGGACCCGGACAGGGTCGATGCCACCCCTCCACTTT
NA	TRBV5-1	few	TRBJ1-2	CASSLETGNLYGYTF	TGCGCCAGCAGCTTGGAAACGGGGAACCTCTATGGCTACACCTTC
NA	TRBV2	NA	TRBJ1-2	CASRVLGVNGYTF	TGTGCCAGCAGAGTGCTAGGAGTTAATGGCTACACCTTC